This T cell receptor (beta chain) was obtained from a study of graft-versus-host responses after intestinal transplantation. Looking at the study overall: All recipients got anti-thymocyte globulin induction, then tacrolimus and steroids for 2 to 4 years.

Remarks on this clone: Its antigen is unidentified.

Germline-derived CDR1 and CDR2 are LNHDA and SQIVND (reference sequence). Trimming took off 1 base at V and 2 bases at J, with 7 bases between the two ends. The CDR3 extends over 14 amino acids. Overall study findings and caveats: HvG clone declines early post-transplant were associated with peak circulating GvH levels.

TCRdb's table, derived via immunoSEQ multiplex PCR, lists solely in-frame clones and lacks some. The data show fewer than 20,000 clones, with 83% seen just once and 3% to 4% held by the top ten. Processed graft tissue released its intraepithelial and lamina propria lymphocytes. The source material was ileum tissue, sampled roughly 600 days after intestinal transplantation. This sequence joins TRBV19 and TRBJ2-3; D may be TRBD2 (5 bases). The source of this sequence is a human patient who received an intestinal transplant, so some T cells may come from the graft donor. CDR3 DNA sequence: TGTGCCAGTAGTATAGCGGGAACCACAGATACGCAGTATTTT. Its protein product is CASSIAGTTDTQYF.